This record concerns one T cell receptor (beta chain) sequence. Sequenced by immunoSEQ multiplex PCR; TCRdb stores in-frame clones only, minus some. Of 150,000 to 200,000 clones detected, about 95% appear once; the ten largest clones hold approximately 0.82%. The length of the CDR3 is 16 residues. Germline V CDR1 and CDR2: SGDLS, YYNGEE. V was clipped by 3 bases and J by 1 base, with 15 bases between them. This sample is drawn from a study of cytomegalovirus exposure and HLA in healthy donors. The sample taken for sequencing was PBMCs. This sequence was found in a woman between 18 and 29 years old in good health and CMV-seronegative. The J gene is TRBJ2-3, the V gene TRBV9; the D gene is possibly TRBD2 (7 bases). CDR3 loop: CASSAWGGRGTDTQYF. In DNA, the CDR3 is TGTGCCAGCAGCGCCTGGGGGGGCCGAGGCACAGATACGCAGTATTTT.